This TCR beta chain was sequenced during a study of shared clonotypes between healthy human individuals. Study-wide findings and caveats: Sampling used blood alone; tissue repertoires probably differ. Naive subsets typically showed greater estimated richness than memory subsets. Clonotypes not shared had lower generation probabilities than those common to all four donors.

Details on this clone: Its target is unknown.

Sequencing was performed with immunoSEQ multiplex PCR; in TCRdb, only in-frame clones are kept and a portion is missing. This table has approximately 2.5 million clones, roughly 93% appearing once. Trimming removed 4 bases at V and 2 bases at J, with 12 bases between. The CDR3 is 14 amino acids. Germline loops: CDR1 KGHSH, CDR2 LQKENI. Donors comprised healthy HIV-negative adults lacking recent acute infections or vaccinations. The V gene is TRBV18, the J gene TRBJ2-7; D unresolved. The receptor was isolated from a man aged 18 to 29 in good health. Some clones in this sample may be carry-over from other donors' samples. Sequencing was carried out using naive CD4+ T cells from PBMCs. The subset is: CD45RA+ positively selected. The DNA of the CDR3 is TGTGCCAGCTCACTTCGGTCTCTCCCCTACGAGCAGTACTTC. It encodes CASSLRSLPYEQYF.